These T cell receptor beta chains were read from a single sample in a study of blood T cell repertoires in COVID-19. Profiled with immunoSEQ multiplex PCR; TCRdb holds only in-frame clones, not every one. The sample contains about 280,000 clones, 85% to 90% of which appear only once. Sample: PBMCs or T cells enriched from blood (not recorded which). Receptor source: a woman aged 55-69 years who had recovered from COVID-19. The CDR3 runs from the conserved cysteine through the conserved F or W. D genes are given only for firm matches. The size of a clone is reported for some rows only, either as once, few or many, or as a class for expanded clones.

once - TRBJ2-1 TRBV9 TGTGCCAGCAGCGCCACCGGAGCTTCTACCTACAATGAGCAGTTCTTC CASSATGASTYNEQFF
few - TRBJ1-1 TRBV4-2 TGTGCCAGCAGCCTAGGACAGAGGACTGAAGCTTTCTTT CASSLGQRTEAFF
few TRBD2 TRBJ2-1 TRBV7-2 TGTGCCAGCAGCATGGGACTAGCGGCCTACAGGGGCTACAATGAGCAGTTCTTC CASSMGLAAYRGYNEQFF
- - TRBJ1-1 TRBV5-4 TGTGCCAGCAGCTTGGCTTTGAACACTGAAGCTTTCTTT CASSLALNTEAFF
- TRBD2 TRBJ2-1 TRBV5-5 TGTGCCAGCAGCTTTACTGAACTAGCGGGGGGGAACAATGAGCAGTTCTTC CASSFTELAGGNNEQFF
- TRBD1 TRBJ2-3 TRBV10-1 TGCGCCAGCAGTAAGAACCCAGGTTTACAGGGGAAAGATACGCAGTATTTT CASSKNPGLQGKDTQYF
- - TRBJ2-1 TRBV24-1 TGTGCCACCAGTGACCCTAGTATCAATGAGCAGTTCTTC CATSDPSINEQFF
- TRBD1 TRBJ2-3 TRBV30 TGTGCCTGGAGTACCGGACAGGGCACAGATACGCAGTATTTT CAWSTGQGTDTQYF
few TRBD2 TRBJ2-2 TRBV5-3 TGTGCCAGAAGCCCCCGCGGGGGATCCTCCCCGACCGGGGAGCTGTTTTTT CARSPRGGSSPTGELFF
- - TRBJ1-4 TRBV5-1 TGCGCCAGCAGCTATCAGGGTCTAACCAATGAAAAACTGTTTTTT CASSYQGLTNEKLFF
- - TRBJ2-7 TRBV5-1 TGCGCCAGCAGCTTGGCCCCACAAAACTCCTACGAGCAGTACTTC CASSLAPQNSYEQYF
- - TRBJ1-3 TRBV5-3 TGTGCCAGAAGTCATTCACGGGTGACTGGAAACACCATATATTTT CARSHSRVTGNTIYF
once TRBD2 TRBJ2-1 TRBV19 TGTGCCAGTAGTATGGGTAGCGGGGCCTCCTACAATGAGCAGTTCTTC CASSMGSGASYNEQFF
- TRBD1 TRBJ2-2 TRBV19 TGTGCCAGTAAACAATACGGGACAGCGAACACCGGGGAGCTGTTTTTT CASKQYGTANTGELFF
- TRBD1 TRBJ2-7 TRBV28 TGTGCCAGCAATACCGGGACAGCAGTCTCCTACGAGCAGTACTTC CASNTGTAVSYEQYF
- - TRBJ2-7 TRBV18 TGTGCCAGCTCACCACCGGGGTCGTTATTGGGGGGAAGCTCCTACGAGCAGTACTTC CASSPPGSLLGGSSYEQYF
few TRBD1 TRBJ1-2 TRBV24-1 TGTGCCACCAGTGATGCCGGGACAGGCGGGGGCTACACCTTC CATSDAGTGGGYTF
- - TRBJ1-4 TRBV18 TGTGCCAGCTCAGAGGGTACTACTAATGAAAAACTGTTTTTT CASSEGTTNEKLFF
- TRBD2 TRBJ2-5 TRBV7-9 TGTGCCAGCAGCCCCCCGGGGGGTTTACGTTTGTTAGAGACCCAGTACTTC CASSPPGGLRLLETQYF
- - TRBJ1-3 TRBV30 TGTGCCTGGACCAAAGGGGGATTCTCTGGAAACACCATATATTTT CAWTKGGFSGNTIYF
- - TRBJ1-6 TRBV5-3 TGTGCCAGAAGCTTTACTAGTAATTCACCCCTCCACTTT CARSFTSNSPLHF
- TRBD1 TRBJ1-1 TRBV19 TGTGCCAGTAGTTACCCGGGACAGGGAGGATTAGCTTTCTTT CASSYPGQGGLAFF
- TRBD2 TRBJ2-7 TRBV9 TGTGCCAGCAGCGTGGCTAGCGGGACATACGAGCAGTACTTC CASSVASGTYEQYF
- TRBD2 TRBJ2-1 TRBV29-1 TGCAGCGTTGAAGGTCGGTCTAGCGGAAGCTCCTACAATGAGCAGTTCTTC CSVEGRSSGSSYNEQFF
- - TRBJ2-3 TRBV10-1 TGCGCCAGCAGTTTTCTAGCGACAGATACGCAGTATTTT CASSFLATDTQYF
once - TRBJ1-4 TRBV2 TGTGCCAGCAGTCTATACCTCAATGAAAAACTGTTTTTT CASSLYLNEKLFF
few TRBD1 TRBJ2-5 TRBV19 TGTGCCAGTAGGGCTTACACAGGGGAAGAGACCCAGTACTTC CASRAYTGEETQYF
- - TRBJ2-5 TRBV7-3 TGTGCCAGCAGCTTCTCTATCCAAGAGACCCAGTACTTC CASSFSIQETQYF
- TRBD1 TRBJ1-3 TRBV18 TGTGCCAGCCCGCACGGACAGGGGGCAGCTGGAAACACCATATATTTT CASPHGQGAAGNTIYF
- - TRBJ2-2 TRBV11-3 TGTGCCAGCAGCTCACCTATGAGGGTTTGCACCGGGGAGCTGTTTTTT CASSSPMRVCTGELFF
- TRBD1 TRBJ1-5 TRBV9 TGTGCCAGCAACCCTACAGGGGGCTTTAATCAGCCCCAGCATTTT CASNPTGGFNQPQHF
- - TRBJ1-5 TRBV6-5 TGTGCCAGCAGTTTAGACAATAGCAATCAGCCCCAGCATTTT CASSLDNSNQPQHF
- - TRBJ1-2 TRBV9 TGTGCCAGCAGCGTAGGGCAGGGGCAATTCTATGGCTACACCTTC CASSVGQGQFYGYTF
few TRBD1 TRBJ2-7 TRBV19 TGTGCCAGTAGTATCCAGGGGGACTCCTACGAGCAGTACTTC CASSIQGDSYEQYF
- - TRBJ2-3 TRBV12-5 TGTGCTAGTGGCCAAGGAACGGGACTTTTAGATACGCAGTATTTT CASGQGTGLLDTQYF